This entry is about one T cell receptor beta chain. As yet, its antigen is unknown. The germline V and J ends were trimmed by 7 bases and 5 bases, with 10 bases remaining between them. CDR3 length: 12 amino acids. Germline V CDR1 and CDR2: LNHDA, SQIVND (reference sequence). Naive CD8 library inputs spanned 20,000 to 1,000,000 sorted cells and 10%, 30% or 50% RNA. This sample was taken from a study of molecular identifiers for immune sequencing clone quantification. Study results and limitations: Beyond 20 RNA copies, clones held over 99% of effector molecules, compared with under 1% in naive cells.

Via MiXCR, TCRdb re-called the PCR reads, giving one row per CDR3 protein. In the table there are over 600,000 distinct CDR3 sequences, just under 20% of which are singletons. The specimen was naive CD8+ T cells from blood, with Jurkat cell RNA spiked in. Subset meaning: FACS-sorted CD8+CD4-CCR7+CD45RA+ naive T cells. The clonotype originates from a human donor in good health. Some libraries in this study had Jurkat cell RNA spiked in. The chain uses TRBV19 and TRBJ2-3; D ambiguous. The CDR3 nucleotides are TGTGCCAGTAACCTTCAAGGAGATACGCAGTATTTT. Its translation: CASNLQGDTQYF.